The 9 T cell receptor beta chains reported below all come from one sample, sequenced in a study of cytomegalovirus exposure and HLA in healthy donors. PCR was performed using 60 Vbeta and 13 Jbeta primers. Clones were read by immunoSEQ multiplex PCR, and TCRdb kept only the in-frame ones, dropping some. The sample yields around 140,000 clones, 78% seen once. The sample taken for sequencing was PBMCs. The source is a female donor in good health and CMV-seronegative.

About this clone itself: This CDR3 is also generated by other DNA sequences in the sample. CDR3 loop: CASSLGGGTDTQYF. The CDR3, as DNA: TGCGCCAGCAGCCTAGGGGGGGGGACAGATACGCAGTATTTT. The rearrangement joins TRBV5-1 to TRBJ2-3; D might be TRBD2 (7 bases). The length of the CDR3 is 14 residues. CDR1 and CDR2 (germline): SGHRS, YFSETQ. V lost 4 bases and J 3 bases, leaving 12 bases between the germline ends.

This chain joins TRBV30 and TRBJ2-7; 7 positions agree with TRBD2. The ends lost 0 bases at V and 2 bases at J; junction bases unmatched: 4. The CDR3 consists of 14 residues. Germline V gene sequence: CDR1 GTSNPN, CDR2 SVGIG (reference sequence). CDR3 sequence reads: CAWSVSGLPYEQYF. Written as DNA, the CDR3 is TGTGCCTGGAGTGTATCGGGACTACCCTACGAGCAGTACTTC.

V is TRBV28 and J is TRBJ1-2, with TRBD1 matching over 8 bases. The CDR3 has 12 residues. CDR1 and CDR2 from the germline V gene are MDHEN and SYDVKM. V was pared by 5 bases and J by 4 bases, with 0 bases of the junction left unmatched. CDR3 sequence reads: CASSGTGYGYTF. Here the CDR3 DNA reads TGTGCCAGCAGTGGGACAGGCTATGGCTACACCTTC.

The rearrangement uses TRBV5-1 and TRBJ1-1, with D perhaps matching TRBD1 (6 bases). V lost 2 bases and J 1 base, leaving 12 bases between the germline ends. The CDR3 totals 15 residues. Germline V gives CDR1 SGHRS, CDR2 YFSETQ. The CDR3 spells CASSFQGSTNTEAFF. For the CDR3, the DNA is TGCGCCAGCAGCTTTCAGGGGTCTACGAACACTGAAGCTTTCTTT.

The chain recombines TRBV12-5 with TRBJ1-2, with unresolved D. CDR1 LGHNT and CDR2 FRNRAP come from the germline V gene. The V end was cut by 6 bases, the J end by 8 bases, with 16 bases between. The CDR3 has 13 residues. The CDR3 is CASGWRHRSGYTF. Here the CDR3 DNA reads TGTGCTAGTGGCTGGCGGCATCGGAGCGGCTACACCTTC.

V is TRBV4-1 and J is TRBJ1-5, with 8 bases identical to TRBD1. Germline CDR1 and CDR2: MGHRA and YSYEKL. The V segment lost 11 bases and the J segment 0 bases; nucleotides outside the gene matches: 9. CDR3 size: 15 residues. The CDR3 is CASRDRPNSNQPQHF. The CDR3 nucleotides are TGCGCCTCCCGGGACAGGCCGAATAGCAATCAGCCCCAGCATTTT.

The rearrangement links TRBV27 to TRBJ1-5; the D gene is possibly TRBD1 (5 bases). From germline, CDR1 is MNHEY and CDR2 SMNVEV (reference sequence). This CDR3 region has 15 residues. V lost 1 base and J lost 0, with 7 bases in between. The DNA for the CDR3 is TGTGCCAGCAGTTTATTAACAGGTAGCAATCAGCCCCAGCATTTT. Translation gives CASSLLTGSNQPQHF.

The V gene is TRBV4-1, the J gene TRBJ1-5; 10 bases are shared with TRBD1. This CDR3 is built from 15 residues. The V gene's germline CDR1 is MGHRA and CDR2 YSYEKL. Trimming removed 3 bases from V and 5 bases from J; junction bases left unmatched: 4. The DNA for the CDR3 is TGCGCCAGCAGCCAGGACAGGGGGTGGGATCAGCCCCAGCATTTT. The encoded protein is CASSQDRGWDQPQHF.

The rearrangement joins TRBV30 to TRBJ1-2; unclear D gene. The germline V gene has CDR1 GTSNPN and CDR2 SVGIG (reference sequence). The CDR3 has 13 residues. The ends were cut back, 1 base at V and 4 bases at J, with 10 bases in the middle. The CDR3 DNA reads as TGTGCCTGGAGTGACCCCTCCGGCTATGGCTACACCTTC. Encoded protein: CAWSDPSGYGYTF.